These 10 T cell receptor beta chains share one sample of origin, sequenced in a study of long-term antiretroviral therapy in people with HIV. At survey level, the immunoSEQ assay was run in its v3.0 version. The table came from immunoSEQ multiplex PCR; TCRdb's copy has only in-frame clones and leaves some out. The sample records some 45,000 clones, around nine tenths being singletons. Material: unsorted PBMCs, obtained 0.1 years before starting antiretroviral therapy. These receptors were collected from a woman in her 50s with HIV.

V and J are TRBV29-1 and TRBJ2-3, with TRBD2 identical over 15 bases. The CDR3 has 21 residues. Trimming at V came to 5 bases and at J to 0 bases, leaving 18 bases not matched to a gene. CDR1 SQVTM and CDR2 ANQGSEA come from the germline V gene. In nucleotides, the CDR3 is TGCAGCGTTTTCGGGACTAGCGGGGGGTCTCAGCAGGAATCTAGCACAGATACGCAGTATTTT. Translating it yields CSVFGTSGGSQQESSTDTQYF.

This clone was counted once. This chain uses TRBV19 with TRBJ2-2; D call uncertain. Per the germline V gene, CDR1 is LNHDA and CDR2 is SQIVND (reference sequence). The CDR3 spans 14 residues. Trimming left V 3 bases short and J 6 bases short, with 11 bases between. CDR3 DNA sequence: TGTGCCAGTAGTATCCCGGCCGGTGCCGGGGAGCTGTTTTTT. Encoded protein: CASSIPAGAGELFF.

This clone was found once. This chain joins TRBV10-1 and TRBJ1-1, with 7 bases that match TRBD1. The V gene's germline CDR1 is WNHNN and CDR2 SYGVQD (reference sequence). The J segment lost 0 bases and the V segment lost 6 bases, leaving 1 base of the junction unmatched. The CDR3 loop spans 13 amino acids. CDR3 sequence (DNA): TGCGCCAGCAGGGGACAGCTGAACACTGAAGCTTTCTTT. Translation gives CASRGQLNTEAFF.

The chain recombines TRBV5-1 with TRBJ2-5, with TRBD1 matching over 7 bases. The V and J ends lost 1 base and 1 base, in that order; junction bases with no gene match: 1. The CDR3 consists of 14 residues. CDR1 and CDR2 from the germline V gene are SGHRS and YFSETQ. CDR3 in DNA: TGCGCCAGCAGCTTGAGGGGGCCCCAAGAGACCCAGTACTTC. It yields the protein CASSLRGPQETQYF.

This clone was counted a single time. The V call is TRBV19, the J call TRBJ2-1; 8 bases match TRBD1. J gave up 0 bases and V 6 bases, and 19 bases lay outside the gene matches. The CDR3 has 20 residues. Per the germline V gene, CDR1 is LNHDA and CDR2 is SQIVND (reference sequence). Here the CDR3 reads CASSPAPGQGFERSYNEQFF. CDR3 bases: TGTGCCAGTAGCCCAGCGCCCGGACAGGGTTTTGAGCGCTCCTACAATGAGCAGTTCTTC.

The V call is TRBV5-1, the J call TRBJ2-7; 8 bases match TRBD1. The CDR3 is made up of 13 amino acids. CDR1 SGHRS and CDR2 YFSETQ come from the germline V gene. Unmatched junction bases numbered 5, after V lost 3 bases and J lost 6 bases. The CDR3 DNA is TGCGCCAGCAGCTCGAGACAGGGGTCCGAGCAGTACTTC. Translated: CASSSRQGSEQYF. Filled out from reference TRBV5-1 and TRBJ2-7, the complete variable domain reads KAGVTQTPRYLIKTRGQQVTLSCSPISGHRSVSWYQQTPGQGLQFLFEYFSETQRNKGNFPGRFSGRQFSNSRSEMNVSTLELGDSALYLCASSSRQGSEQYFGPGTRLTVT.

The CDR3, as DNA: TGTGCCAGCAGCTTAATGGCGGGGGGGGACACCGGGGAGCTGTTTTTT. Its translation is CASSLMAGGDTGELFF. The chain couples TRBV7-3 to TRBJ2-2; 9 positions agree with TRBD2. CDR1 and CDR2 from the germline V gene are SGHTA and FQGTGA. This CDR3 spans 16 amino acids. The trim removed 1 base at V and 3 bases at J, leaving 3 bases unmatched.

The rearrangement uses TRBV5-1 and TRBJ2-3; 7 bases are a match to TRBD1. The V gene end was trimmed by 2 bases and the J gene end by 4 bases; junction bases not matched to a gene: 4. This CDR3 comprises 14 residues. Germline V gene sequence: CDR1 SGHRS, CDR2 YFSETQ. The CDR3 is CASSFLTGSDTQYF. DNA for the CDR3: TGCGCCAGCAGCTTCTTGACAGGGTCAGATACGCAGTATTTT.

This chain connects TRBV5-1 to TRBJ2-1, with D possibly called TRBD1 or TRBD2 (5 bases each). The CDR3 length is 14 residues. The germline V and J ends were trimmed by 0 bases and 9 bases, with 13 bases remaining between them. The V gene's germline CDR1 is SGHRS and CDR2 YFSETQ. CDR3 residues: CASSLVGTWGEQFF. CDR3 in DNA: TGCGCCAGCAGCTTGGTCGGGACCTGGGGTGAGCAGTTCTTC.

This clone was seen a few times. The chain uses TRBV30 and TRBJ1-6; TRBD1 is a possible D gene (5 bases). From germline, CDR1 is GTSNPN and CDR2 SVGIG (reference sequence). The V gene lost 2 bases and the J gene lost 5 bases, with 10 bases spanning the gap. The length of the CDR3 is 14 residues. The chain's CDR3 is CAWSPGPHNSPLHF. DNA for the CDR3: TGTGCCTGGAGTCCGGGACCGCATAATTCACCCCTCCACTTT.